This T cell receptor beta chain was captured in a study of metastatic and nonmetastatic thyroid tumors. In the case of this clone: Its ends do not fully match the called genes, so a read error is possible.

Germline CDR1 is LGHDT and CDR2 is YNNKEL (reference sequence). The CDR3 totals 13 residues. Using MiXCR, TCRdb re-called clones from the PCR reads. The data show about 14,000 clones, approximately 24% seen once. Among the patients, none had received any treatment before thyroid surgery. The chain employs TRBV3-1 and TRBJ2-7; D is unresolved. The clonotype originates from a female donor with papillary thyroid cancer or a benign thyroid nodule (not recorded which). Some clones in this sample may be carry-over from other donors' samples. The specimen sequenced was tumor tissue. CDR3 amino acids: CVSSPGGLDEQYF. The CDR3 DNA reads TGTGTCAGCAGCCCCGGCGGTCTCGACGAGCAGTACTTC.